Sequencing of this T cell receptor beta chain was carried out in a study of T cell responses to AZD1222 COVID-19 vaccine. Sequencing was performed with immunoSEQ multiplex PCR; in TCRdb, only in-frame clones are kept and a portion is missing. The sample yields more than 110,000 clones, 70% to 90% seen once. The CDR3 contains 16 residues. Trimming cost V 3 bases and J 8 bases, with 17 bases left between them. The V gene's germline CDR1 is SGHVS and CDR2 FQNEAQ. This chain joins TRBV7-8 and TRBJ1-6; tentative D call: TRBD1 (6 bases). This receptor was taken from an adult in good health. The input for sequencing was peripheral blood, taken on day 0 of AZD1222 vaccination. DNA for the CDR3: TGTGCCAGCAGCTTGGTCGAGGGAGCAGGGGATTCACCCCTCCACTTT. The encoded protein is CASSLVEGAGDSPLHF.